This T cell receptor (beta chain) is drawn from a study of cytomegalovirus exposure and HLA in healthy donors. Overall study context: Of all 360 or so donors who were genotyped, about 80% belonged to the Caucasian-associated ancestry cluster.

The PCR was carried out with 60 Vbeta primers and 13 Jbeta primers. The repertoire was sequenced with immunoSEQ multiplex PCR; TCRdb's copy has only in-frame clones and lacks some. The sample holds about 180,000 clones; 60% to 80% are singletons and the top ten take less than 15%. Study findings and constraints: A later analysis showed HLA-associated TCR beta chains outstripping equally common others in clonal expansion. Cytomegalovirus-associated status was assigned to about 180 TCR beta chains.

The CDR3 totals 15 residues. J gave up 2 bases and V 0 bases, and 0 bases lay outside the gene matches. Germline V gene data show CDR1 as SGDLS and CDR2 as YYNGEE. With respect to this clone: Its target is unknown.

The sequenced sample consisted of PBMCs. V gene TRBV9 combines with J gene TRBJ2-1; 9 bases are shared with TRBD1. The clonotype was recovered from a woman between 50 and 59 years old in good health and CMV-seropositive. The CDR3: CASSVGQGAYNEQFF. For the CDR3, the DNA is TGTGCCAGCAGCGTAGGACAGGGGGCCTACAATGAGCAGTTCTTC.